This T cell receptor (beta chain) was recorded in a study of regulatory T cells in long-lasting Graves disease. Through Arm-PCR of CDR3 regions and iRepertoire HTBI primers, TCR beta libraries were built. TCRdb re-called the multiplex PCR reads through MiXCR, storing one row per CDR3 protein. This sample has 360,000 or so distinct CDR3 sequences, with 15% to 20% found just once. The time point: newly diagnosed GD, antithyroid drugs for less than 3 months. PBMC RNA was the source of the TCR library. Diagnosis followed American Thyroid Association guidelines for Graves' disease. There are many counts of this clonotype. These data also formed part of another study, on T cells in Graves' hyperthyroidism and ophthalmopathy. That report adds: Blood also carried most thyroid clonotypes expanded above 0.001.

Sequenced here: peripheral blood mononuclear cells (PBMCs), sampled at new diagnosis, from a patient treated with antithyroid drugs. The receptor's source is a young woman with Graves disease.

CDR3 in amino acids: CASSGGLGLNTGELFF. The CDR3 nucleotides are TGCGCCAGCAGCGGAGGATTAGGACTGAACACCGGGGAGCTGTTTTTT. This rearrangement joins TRBV5-1 to TRBJ2-2; the D gene is possibly TRBD2 (5 bases). CDR1 is SGHRS, CDR2 YFSETQ, per germline. V was shortened by 4 bases and J by 1 base, with 14 bases between the two germline ends. The length of the CDR3 is 16 residues.